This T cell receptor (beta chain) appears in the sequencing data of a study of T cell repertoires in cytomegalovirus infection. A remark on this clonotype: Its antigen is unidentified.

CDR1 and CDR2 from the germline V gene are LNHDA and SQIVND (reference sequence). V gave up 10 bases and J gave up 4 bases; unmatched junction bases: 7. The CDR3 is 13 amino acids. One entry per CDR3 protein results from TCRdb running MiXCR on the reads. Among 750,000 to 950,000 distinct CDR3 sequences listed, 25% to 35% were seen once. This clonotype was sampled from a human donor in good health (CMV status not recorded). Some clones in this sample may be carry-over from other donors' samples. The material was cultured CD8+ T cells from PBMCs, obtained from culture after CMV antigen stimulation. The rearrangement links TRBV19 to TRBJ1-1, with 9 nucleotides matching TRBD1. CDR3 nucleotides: TGTGCCACTTGGACAGGGGTGACCACTGAAGCTTTCTTT. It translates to CATWTGVTTEAFF.